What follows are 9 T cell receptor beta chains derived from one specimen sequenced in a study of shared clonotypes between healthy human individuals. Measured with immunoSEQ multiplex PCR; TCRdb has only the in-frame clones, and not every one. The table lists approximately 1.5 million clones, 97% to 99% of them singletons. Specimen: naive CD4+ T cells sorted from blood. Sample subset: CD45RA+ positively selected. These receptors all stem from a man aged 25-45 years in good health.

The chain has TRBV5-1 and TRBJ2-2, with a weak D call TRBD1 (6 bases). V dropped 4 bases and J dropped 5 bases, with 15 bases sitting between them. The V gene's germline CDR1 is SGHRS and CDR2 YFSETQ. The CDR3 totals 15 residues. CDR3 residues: CASSRGQEGTGELFF. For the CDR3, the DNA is TGCGCCAGCAGCCGGGGACAAGAGGGGACCGGGGAGCTGTTTTTT.

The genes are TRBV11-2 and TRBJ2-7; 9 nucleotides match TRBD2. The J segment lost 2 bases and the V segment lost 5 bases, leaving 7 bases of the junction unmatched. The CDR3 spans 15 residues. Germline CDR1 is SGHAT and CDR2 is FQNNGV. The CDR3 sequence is CASSNRLAETYEQYF. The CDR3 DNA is TGTGCCAGCAGCAATCGACTAGCGGAAACCTACGAGCAGTACTTC.

The DNA for the CDR3 is TGTGCCAGCATCTTGGCTAGCGGAAGCTCCTACGAGCAGTACTTC. It codes for CASILASGSSYEQYF. The V and J genes are TRBV6-1 and TRBJ2-7; TRBD2 matches at 7 bases. This CDR3 is built from 15 residues. CDR1 is MNHNS and CDR2 is SASEGT in the germline V gene. V shed 7 bases, J shed 0 bases, and the junction held 9 bases outside the gene matches.

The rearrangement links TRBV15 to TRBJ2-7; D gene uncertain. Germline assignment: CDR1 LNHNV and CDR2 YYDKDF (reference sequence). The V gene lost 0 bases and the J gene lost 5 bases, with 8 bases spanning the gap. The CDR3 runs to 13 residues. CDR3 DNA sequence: TGTGCCACCAGCAGAGAAGGTTTCGACGAGCAGTACTTC. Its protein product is CATSREGFDEQYF.

The CDR3 sequence: CASSQTSIRTYNEQFF. The CDR3 DNA is TGTGCCAGCAGTCAAACTAGCATTCGAACCTACAATGAGCAGTTCTTC. The V and J genes are TRBV9 and TRBJ2-1; a possible D gene is TRBD2 (6 bases). CDR3 length: 16 residues. CDR1 is SGDLS, CDR2 YYNGEE, per germline. V lost 5 bases, J lost 2 bases, and 17 bases lay in between.

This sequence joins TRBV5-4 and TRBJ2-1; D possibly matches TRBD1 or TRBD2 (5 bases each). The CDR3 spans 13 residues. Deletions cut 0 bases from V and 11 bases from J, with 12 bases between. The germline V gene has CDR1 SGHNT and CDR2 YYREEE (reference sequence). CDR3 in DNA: TGTGCCAGCAGCTTGGCCGGGACGACAAAGCAGTTCTTC. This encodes CASSLAGTTKQFF.

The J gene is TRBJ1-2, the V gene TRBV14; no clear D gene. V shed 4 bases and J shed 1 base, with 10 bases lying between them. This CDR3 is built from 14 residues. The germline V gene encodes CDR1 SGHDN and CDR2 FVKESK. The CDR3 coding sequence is TGTGCCAGCAGCCGATTCACAAATAACTATGGCTACACCTTC. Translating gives CASSRFTNNYGYTF.

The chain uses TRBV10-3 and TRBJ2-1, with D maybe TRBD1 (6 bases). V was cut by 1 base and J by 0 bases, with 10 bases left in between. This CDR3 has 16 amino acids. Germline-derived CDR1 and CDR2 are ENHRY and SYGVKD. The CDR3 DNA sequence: TGTGCCATCAGTGAGTTCACAGGGTTCTCCTACAATGAGCAGTTCTTC. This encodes CAISEFTGFSYNEQFF.

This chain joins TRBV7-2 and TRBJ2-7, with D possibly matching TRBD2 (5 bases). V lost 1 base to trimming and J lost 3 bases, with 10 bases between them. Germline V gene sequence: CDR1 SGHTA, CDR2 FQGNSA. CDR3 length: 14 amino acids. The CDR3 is CASSLGSRDYEQYF. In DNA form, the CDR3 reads TGTGCCAGCAGCTTAGGGTCACGGGACTACGAGCAGTACTTC. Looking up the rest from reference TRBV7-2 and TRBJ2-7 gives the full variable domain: GAGVSQSPSNKVTEKGKDVELRCDPISGHTALYWYRQSLGQGLEFLIYFQGNSAPDKSGLPSDRFSAERTGGSVSTLTIQRTQQEDSAVYLCASSLGSRDYEQYFGPGTRLTVT.